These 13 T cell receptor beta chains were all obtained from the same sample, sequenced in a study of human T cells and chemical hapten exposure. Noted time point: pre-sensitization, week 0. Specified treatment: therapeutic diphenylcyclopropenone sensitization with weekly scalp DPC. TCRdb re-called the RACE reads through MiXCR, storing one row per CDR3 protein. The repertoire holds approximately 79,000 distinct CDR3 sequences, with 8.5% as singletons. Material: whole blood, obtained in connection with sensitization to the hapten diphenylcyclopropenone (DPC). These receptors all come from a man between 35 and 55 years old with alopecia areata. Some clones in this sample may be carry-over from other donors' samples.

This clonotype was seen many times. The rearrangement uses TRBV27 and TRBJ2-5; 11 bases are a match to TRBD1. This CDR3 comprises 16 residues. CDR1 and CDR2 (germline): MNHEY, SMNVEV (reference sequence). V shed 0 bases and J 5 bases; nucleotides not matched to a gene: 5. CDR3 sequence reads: CASSLSLGQGAETQYF. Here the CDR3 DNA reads TGTGCCAGCAGTTTATCGTTAGGACAGGGGGCTGAGACCCAGTACTTC.

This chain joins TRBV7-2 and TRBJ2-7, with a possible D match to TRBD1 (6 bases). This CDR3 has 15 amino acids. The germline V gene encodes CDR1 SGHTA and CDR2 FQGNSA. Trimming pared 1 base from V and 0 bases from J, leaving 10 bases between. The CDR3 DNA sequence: TGTGCCAGCAGCTTAGGTCAGGGGAGCTCCTACGAGCAGTACTTC. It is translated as CASSLGQGSSYEQYF.

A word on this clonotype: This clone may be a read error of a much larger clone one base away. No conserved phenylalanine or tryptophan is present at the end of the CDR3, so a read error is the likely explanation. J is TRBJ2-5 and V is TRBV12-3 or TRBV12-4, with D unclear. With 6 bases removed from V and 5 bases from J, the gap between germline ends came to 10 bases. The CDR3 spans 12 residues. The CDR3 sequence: CASSVTGETQYS. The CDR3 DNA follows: TGTGCCAGCAGCGTGACTGGGGAGACCCAGTACTCC.

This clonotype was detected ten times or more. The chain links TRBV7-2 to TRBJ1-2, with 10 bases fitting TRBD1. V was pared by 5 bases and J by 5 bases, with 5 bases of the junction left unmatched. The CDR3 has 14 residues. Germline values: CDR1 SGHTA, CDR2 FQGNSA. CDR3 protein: CASSQGDRGYGYTF. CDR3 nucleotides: TGTGCCAGCAGCCAAGGGGACAGGGGATATGGCTACACCTTC.

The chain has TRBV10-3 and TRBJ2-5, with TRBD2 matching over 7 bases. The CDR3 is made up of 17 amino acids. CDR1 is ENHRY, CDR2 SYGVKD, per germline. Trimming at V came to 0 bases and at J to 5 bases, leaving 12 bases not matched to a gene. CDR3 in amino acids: CAISESLAGDPWETQYF. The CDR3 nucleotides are TGTGCCATCAGTGAGTCGCTGGCGGGAGATCCCTGGGAGACCCAGTACTTC.

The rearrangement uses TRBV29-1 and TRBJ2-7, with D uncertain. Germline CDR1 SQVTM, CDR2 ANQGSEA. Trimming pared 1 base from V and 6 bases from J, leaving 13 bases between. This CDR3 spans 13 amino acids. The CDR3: CSVEGESGGEQYF. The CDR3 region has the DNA TGCAGCGTTGAAGGCGAATCCGGTGGCGAGCAGTACTTC.

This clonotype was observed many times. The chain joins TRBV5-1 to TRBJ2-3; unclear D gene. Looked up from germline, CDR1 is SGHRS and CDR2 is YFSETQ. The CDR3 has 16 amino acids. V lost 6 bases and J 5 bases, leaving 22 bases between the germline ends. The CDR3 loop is CASNPTVGIRKDTQYF. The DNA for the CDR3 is TGCGCCAGCAACCCCACCGTTGGGATTAGGAAAGATACGCAGTATTTT.

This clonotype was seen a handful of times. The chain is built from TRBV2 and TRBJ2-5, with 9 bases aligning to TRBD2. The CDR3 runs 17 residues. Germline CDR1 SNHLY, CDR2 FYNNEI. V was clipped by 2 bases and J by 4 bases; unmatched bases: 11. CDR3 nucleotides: TGTGCCAGCAGTGAAAACCGCTTAGCGGGAGTCGCAGAGACCCAGTACTTC. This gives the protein CASSENRLAGVAETQYF.

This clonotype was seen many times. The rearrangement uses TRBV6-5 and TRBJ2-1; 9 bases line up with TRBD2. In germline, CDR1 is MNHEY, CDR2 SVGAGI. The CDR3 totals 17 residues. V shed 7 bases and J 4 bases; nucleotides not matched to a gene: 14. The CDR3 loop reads CASNPLAGVGGYNEQFF. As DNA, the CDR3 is TGTGCCAGCAATCCCTTAGCGGGAGTGGGGGGGTACAATGAGCAGTTCTTC.

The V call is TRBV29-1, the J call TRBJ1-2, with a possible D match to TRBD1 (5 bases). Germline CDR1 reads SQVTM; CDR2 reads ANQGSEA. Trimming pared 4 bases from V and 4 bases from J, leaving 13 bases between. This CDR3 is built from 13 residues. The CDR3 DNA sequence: TGCAGCGTTGGGGGGTCGGGGGTCTATGGCTACACCTTC. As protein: CSVGGSGVYGYTF.

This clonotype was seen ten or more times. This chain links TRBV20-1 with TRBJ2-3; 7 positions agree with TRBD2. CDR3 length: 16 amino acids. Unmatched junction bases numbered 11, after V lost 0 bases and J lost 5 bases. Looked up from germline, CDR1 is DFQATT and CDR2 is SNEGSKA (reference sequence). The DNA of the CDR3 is TGCAGTGCTAGAGAAGGCGGGAGCACCGGTGGAGATACGCAGTATTTT. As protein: CSAREGGSTGGDTQYF.

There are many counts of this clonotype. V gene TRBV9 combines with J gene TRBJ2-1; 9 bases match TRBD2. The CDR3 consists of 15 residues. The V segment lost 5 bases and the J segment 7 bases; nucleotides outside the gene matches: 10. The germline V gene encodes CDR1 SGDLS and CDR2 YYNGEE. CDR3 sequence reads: CASRRGASGTNEQFF. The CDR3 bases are TGTGCCAGCAGGAGGGGGGCTAGCGGGACGAATGAGCAGTTCTTC. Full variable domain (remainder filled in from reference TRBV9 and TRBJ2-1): DSGVTQTPKHLITATGQRVTLRCSPRSGDLSVYWYQQSLDQGLQFLIQYYNGEERAKGNILERFSAQQFPDLHSELNLSSLELGDSALYFCASRRGASGTNEQFFGPGTRLTVL.

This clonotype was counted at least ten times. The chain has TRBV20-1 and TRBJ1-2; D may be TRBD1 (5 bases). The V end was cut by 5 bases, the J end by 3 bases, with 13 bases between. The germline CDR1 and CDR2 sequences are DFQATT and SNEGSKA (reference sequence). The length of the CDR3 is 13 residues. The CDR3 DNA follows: TGCAGTGCTCCGGGCAGGGAGGACTATGGCTACACCTTC. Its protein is CSAPGREDYGYTF.